The 7 T cell receptor beta chains presented below share a single source sample, sequenced in a study of cytomegalovirus exposure and HLA in healthy donors. In the PCR, 60 Vbeta and 13 Jbeta primers were used. Measured with immunoSEQ multiplex PCR; TCRdb has only the in-frame clones, and not every one. The repertoire shows 80,000 to 95,000 clones; the top ten hold less than 1.5%. Sequencing was performed on PBMCs. Every receptor here comes from a woman younger than 45 in good health and CMV-seronegative.

J is TRBJ1-5 and V is TRBV2, with 11 positions matching TRBD1. This CDR3 region has 16 residues. CDR1 is SNHLY and CDR2 is FYNNEI in the germline V gene. J was trimmed by 6 bases and V by 6 bases; bases with no gene match: 10. The chain's CDR3 is CASRSGTGGVGQPQHF. DNA for the CDR3: TGTGCCAGCAGATCCGGGACAGGGGGGGTAGGTCAGCCCCAGCATTTT.

J is TRBJ1-4 and V is TRBV6-5; D unresolved. The germline CDR1 and CDR2 sequences are MNHEY and SVGAGI. V was trimmed by 2 bases and J by 4 bases, leaving 8 bases between them. The CDR3 length is 14 residues. The CDR3 protein is CASSYGQNNEKLFF. CDR3 bases: TGTGCCAGCAGTTACGGGCAGAATAATGAAAAACTGTTTTTT.

This chain joins TRBV6-1 and TRBJ2-7, with D maybe TRBD1 (6 bases). There are 14 residues in the CDR3. V lost 5 bases and J lost 3, with 14 bases in between. Looked up from germline, CDR1 is MNHNS and CDR2 is SASEGT. CDR3 in DNA: TGTGCCAGCAGTACCGGGACATCACTCTACGAGCAGTACTTC. Its translation is CASSTGTSLYEQYF.

This chain links TRBV18 with TRBJ1-1; TRBD1 matches 9 bases. Germline CDR1 reads KGHSH; CDR2 reads LQKENI. V dropped 3 bases and J dropped 1; count of bases not matched to a gene: 6. The CDR3 has 16 residues. The CDR3 spells CASSPRQGGRNTEAFF. The CDR3 nucleotides are TGTGCCAGCTCACCGCGACAGGGGGGCAGGAACACTGAAGCTTTCTTT.

The rearrangement joins TRBV30 to TRBJ1-3; 8 nucleotides align to TRBD1. This CDR3 has 14 amino acids. Germline lookup yields CDR1 GTSNPN and CDR2 SVGIG (reference sequence). V shed 5 bases and J 0 bases; nucleotides not matched to a gene: 3. The DNA for the CDR3 is TGTGCCTGGGACAGGGGAGACTCTGGAAACACCATATATTTT. Protein product: CAWDRGDSGNTIYF.

The rearrangement joins TRBV19 to TRBJ2-1; 10 bases line up with TRBD1. The V and J ends lost 6 bases and 7 bases, in that order; junction bases with no gene match: 12. Germline V gene sequence: CDR1 LNHDA, CDR2 SQIVND (reference sequence). CDR3 length: 16 residues. CDR3 DNA sequence: TGTGCCAGTAGGGCTTTGATGGGACAGGGGTGGAATGAGCAGTTCTTC. Protein sequence: CASRALMGQGWNEQFF.

The CDR3 here is CASSRDRGSNQPQHF. The DNA for the CDR3 is TGTGCCAGTAGTCGGGACAGGGGTAGCAATCAGCCCCAGCATTTT. V and J are TRBV19 and TRBJ1-5, with 10 nucleotides matching TRBD1. The CDR3 runs 15 residues. The germline V gene has CDR1 LNHDA and CDR2 SQIVND (reference sequence). V shed 5 bases, J shed 0 bases, and the junction held 1 base outside the gene matches.